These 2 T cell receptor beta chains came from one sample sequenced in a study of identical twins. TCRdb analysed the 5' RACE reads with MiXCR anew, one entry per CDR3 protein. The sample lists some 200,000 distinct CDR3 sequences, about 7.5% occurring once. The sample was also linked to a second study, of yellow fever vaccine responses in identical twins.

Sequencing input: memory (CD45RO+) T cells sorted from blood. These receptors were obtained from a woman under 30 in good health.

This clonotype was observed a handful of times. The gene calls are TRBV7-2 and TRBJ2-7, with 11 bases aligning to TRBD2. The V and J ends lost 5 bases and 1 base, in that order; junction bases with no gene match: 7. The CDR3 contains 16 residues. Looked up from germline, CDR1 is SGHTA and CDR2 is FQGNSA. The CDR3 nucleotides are TGTGCCAGCAGCATATCCGGGACTAGCGGATCCTACGAGCAGTACTTC. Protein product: CASSISGTSGSYEQYF.

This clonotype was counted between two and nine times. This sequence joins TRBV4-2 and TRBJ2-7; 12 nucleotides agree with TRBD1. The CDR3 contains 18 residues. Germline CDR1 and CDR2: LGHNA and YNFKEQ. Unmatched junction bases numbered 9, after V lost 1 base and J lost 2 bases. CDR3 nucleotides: TGTGCCAGCAGCCAAGGGCTCACGGGGACAGGGGGCCCCTACGAGCAGTACTTC. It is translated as CASSQGLTGTGGPYEQYF.